This T cell receptor beta chain was captured in a study of CD8+ T cells in alopecia areata. Whole-study findings and limits: On tofacitinib, scalp and blood still held many of the expanded lesional clones. Among patients, TCR sharing was less clear than in mice, a difference possibly due in part to HLA diversity in the patient population.

The treatment is: oral pan-JAK inhibitor, 5-10 mg twice daily. As concerns this clone: The antigen is unknown.

cDNA serving as the sequencing template came from extracted, reverse transcribed RNA. This table comes from immunoSEQ multiplex PCR, and its TCRdb copy is limited to in-frame clones, with some not included. The sample holds more than 110,000 clones, 45% to 60% seen once. The CDR3 has 14 amino acids. Trimming cost V 3 bases and J 1 base; bases outside gene matches: 3. The germline CDR1 and CDR2 sequences are GTSNPN and SVGIG (reference sequence). The gene calls are TRBV30 and TRBJ1-1; 9 bases are shared with TRBD1. Source: CD8+ T cells sorted from blood, taken at week 4, from a patient treated with tofacitinib. This TCR was sampled from a human donor with alopecia areata. CDR3 DNA: TGTGCCTGGAGGATGGGACAGGGGAACACTGAAGCTTTCTTT. It encodes CAWRMGQGNTEAFF.